Reported below is one T cell receptor (beta chain). The target antigen is unknown. This sample was included in a study of Ad26.COV2.S vaccination and SARS-CoV-2 variants. Whole-study findings and limits: Participants in the vaccine arm had higher spike-specific TCR breadth; placebo recipients had lower.

The method was immunoSEQ multiplex PCR; TCRdb's version includes in-frame clones alone and lacks a portion of them. Of roughly 460,000 clones listed, 89% are singletons. The germline gives CDR1 LNHDA, CDR2 SQIVND (reference sequence). V was clipped by 4 bases and J by 6 bases, with 18 bases between them. This CDR3 comprises 16 residues. The treatment was: around 19 received Ad26.COV2.S at low or high dose, single or two shots; 5 received placebo; per-sample allocation not given. Sampling was done on day 63 after the first vaccine or placebo injection. It was Wuhan-strain SARS-CoV-2 spike that the Ad26 vaccine vector expressed.

The sample here was peripheral blood, taken in a trial of Ad26.COV2.S vaccine versus placebo. This receptor was identified in a person between 18 and 65 years old who received the Ad26.COV2.S COVID-19 vaccine or a placebo. The V call is TRBV19, the J call TRBJ2-2, with D possibly matching TRBD2 (5 bases). In DNA, the CDR3 is TGTGCCAGTAGTAATCGACGGACTTTGAGCCCCGGGGAGCTGTTTTTT. Its translation is CASSNRRTLSPGELFF.